One sample yielded the 32 T cell receptor beta chains listed below, sequenced in a study of OX40 agonist ivuxolimab in advanced cancers. The library came from the immunoSEQ multiplex PCR assay. TCRdb took this table from immuneACCESS and kept in-frame rearrangements with V and J called. Such tables lack part of the clones; where checked against another copy, unresolved V genes explain under half of the gap, and the rest is unexplained. A total of 20,000 or so clones appear in this sample, about 82% of them only once. Roughly 23% of the sample goes to the ten largest clones. This material consisted of CD4+ or CD8+ T cells sorted from blood, taken in a trial of the OX40 agonist ivuxolimab. Receptors originate from an adult with an advanced solid tumor such as melanoma, head and neck, liver or kidney cancer.

The CDR3 region has the DNA TGTGCCAGCAGTGAATCGGTAGCGGGGGGGAATGAGCAGTTCTTC. It encodes CASSESVAGGNEQFF. The chain is built from TRBV6-1 and TRBJ2-1; 11 positions match TRBD2. The V gene end was trimmed by 2 bases and the J gene end by 7 bases; junction bases not matched to a gene: 4. Germline lookup yields CDR1 MNHNS and CDR2 SASEGT. This CDR3 spans 15 amino acids.

This chain joins TRBV5-5 and TRBJ2-5; tentative D call: TRBD1 (6 bases). The germline gives CDR1 SGHKS, CDR2 YYEKEE (reference sequence). This CDR3 is built from 16 residues. Trimming left V 0 bases short and J 5 bases short, with 17 bases between. The CDR3 sequence: CASSLEVTGLDETQYF. CDR3 sequence (DNA): TGTGCCAGCAGCTTGGAAGTGACAGGACTTGATGAGACCCAGTACTTC.

A single count supports this clone. This chain links TRBV7-3 with TRBJ1-1, with D hard to call. Germline V lookup: CDR1 SGHTA, CDR2 FQGTGA. CDR3 length: 14 residues. V gave up 2 bases and J gave up 4 bases, with 11 bases separating them. The CDR3 sequence: CASSLSGYGTEAFF. In DNA, the CDR3 is TGTGCCAGCAGCTTATCCGGGTACGGCACTGAAGCTTTCTTT.

The chain carries TRBV13 and TRBJ2-7; no clear D. Germline V CDR1 and CDR2: PRHDT, FYEKMQ (reference sequence). There are 12 residues in the CDR3. Trimming left V 5 bases short and J 4 bases short, with 9 bases between. CDR3 loop: CASSEDGYEQYF. CDR3 DNA: TGTGCCAGCAGCGAAGACGGATACGAGCAGTACTTC. The whole variable domain, filled in from reference TRBV13 and TRBJ2-7, reads AAGVIQSPRHLIKEKRETATLKCYPIPRHDTVYWYQQGPGQDPQFLISFYEKMQSDKGSIPDRFSAQQFSDYHSELNMSSLELGDSALYFCASSEDGYEQYFGPGTRLTVT.

V gene TRBV7-9 combines with J gene TRBJ2-7, with TRBD1 matching 7 bases. After removal of 3 bases from V and 3 bases from J, the junction contained 5 bases not matched to a gene. The CDR3 is 14 amino acids. Germline assignment: CDR1 SEHNR and CDR2 FQNEAQ (reference sequence). The CDR3 bases are TGTGCCAGCAGCTTCCCGGGACAGAGCTACGAGCAGTACTTC. This sequence encodes CASSFPGQSYEQYF.

The chain uses TRBV6-1 and TRBJ2-6; D gene unclear. Germline V gene lookup returns CDR1 MNHNS and CDR2 SASEGT. The CDR3 runs 14 residues. V lost 2 bases and J 0 bases, leaving 2 bases between the germline ends. Here the CDR3 DNA reads TGTGCCAGCAGTGAATTCTCTGGGGCCAACGTCCTGACTTTC. Its translation is CASSEFSGANVLTF.

This chain links TRBV9 with TRBJ2-1; TRBD2 is a possible D gene (6 bases). CDR1 is SGDLS and CDR2 is YYNGEE in the germline V gene. There are 15 residues in the CDR3. Trimming stripped 0 bases from V and 3 bases from J, with 10 bases between. In DNA form, the CDR3 reads TGTGCCAGCAGCGTAGCGGGAGTTGACTACAATGAGCAGTTCTTC. Amino acid sequence: CASSVAGVDYNEQFF. Supplemented by reference TRBV9 and TRBJ2-1, the full variable domain reads DSGVTQTPKHLITATGQRVTLRCSPRSGDLSVYWYQQSLDQGLQFLIQYYNGEERAKGNILERFSAQQFPDLHSELNLSSLELGDSALYFCASSVAGVDYNEQFFGPGTRLTVL.

The gene calls are TRBV7-8 and TRBJ2-7, with a possible D match to TRBD1 (5 bases). Germline V CDR1 and CDR2: SGHVS, FQNEAQ. The CDR3 length is 14 residues. Trimming removed 5 bases from V and 7 bases from J, with 18 bases in between. CDR3 in DNA: TGTGCCAGCAGCCTTCGAACCAGGGTAATAGAGCAGTACTTC. Translating gives CASSLRTRVIEQYF.

V gene TRBV4-2 combines with J gene TRBJ2-5; D is perhaps TRBD2 (5 bases). The CDR3 runs to 13 residues. Germline CDR1 and CDR2: LGHNA and YNFKEQ. V was trimmed by 2 bases and J by 7 bases, leaving 11 bases between them. The CDR3 is CASSQYAEGTQYF. The CDR3 DNA is TGTGCCAGCAGCCAATATGCCGAGGGGACCCAGTACTTC.

V gene TRBV30 combines with J gene TRBJ2-5, with D tentatively TRBD1 (6 bases). The CDR3 has 13 residues. Germline V gives CDR1 GTSNPN, CDR2 SVGIG (reference sequence). The V end lost 3 bases, the J end lost 2 bases, and 10 bases lay between the germline ends. CDR3: CAWSPGVQETQYF. Here the CDR3 DNA reads TGTGCCTGGAGCCCAGGGGTACAAGAGACCCAGTACTTC.

The chain links TRBV6-6 to TRBJ2-7; no reliable D call. Per the germline V gene, CDR1 is MNHNY and CDR2 is SVGAGI (reference sequence). The V end lost 6 bases, the J end lost 6 bases, and 9 bases lay between the germline ends. This CDR3 spans 11 amino acids. In DNA, the CDR3 is TGTGCCAGCAGAGCCTCTTCCGAGCAGTACTTC. Translated: CASRASSEQYF.

The chain recombines TRBV9 with TRBJ2-1, with D possibly matching TRBD1 (6 bases). CDR1 is SGDLS and CDR2 is YYNGEE in the germline V gene. The germline V and J ends were trimmed by 0 bases and 5 bases, with 12 bases remaining between them. This CDR3 is 15 amino acids long. CDR3 sequence reads: CASSVGGYRDNEQFF. The DNA of the CDR3 is TGTGCCAGCAGCGTAGGCGGGTACAGGGACAATGAGCAGTTCTTC.

The V gene is TRBV7-9, the J gene TRBJ2-1; D call uncertain. Germline CDR1 and CDR2: SEHNR and FQNEAQ (reference sequence). The V gene lost 5 bases and the J gene lost 16 bases, with 21 bases spanning the gap. The CDR3 loop spans 13 amino acids. DNA of the CDR3: TGTGCCAGCAGCGTATCCCTAGTGGCTCTTCCTTTCTTC. Translation: CASSVSLVALPFF.

This chain connects TRBV4-1 to TRBJ1-5, with D tentatively TRBD1 (6 bases). The germline gives CDR1 MGHRA, CDR2 YSYEKL. V lost 0 bases, J lost 4 bases, and 10 bases lay in between. The CDR3 extends over 15 amino acids. The CDR3 loop reads CASSQDPGTNQPQHF. CDR3 coding DNA: TGCGCCAGCAGCCAAGATCCGGGGACAAATCAGCCCCAGCATTTT.

The table lists this clone with a few counts. The chain carries TRBV7-9 and TRBJ1-2; D not certain. Trimming shortened V by 1 base and J by 8 bases, and 5 bases separated the two germline ends. The CDR3 extends over 11 amino acids. Germline values: CDR1 SEHNR, CDR2 FQNEAQ (reference sequence). The CDR3 here is CASSLVMGYTF. CDR3 nucleotides: TGTGCCAGCAGCTTAGTGATGGGCTACACCTTC.

The gene calls are TRBV5-1 and TRBJ2-2, with TRBD2 matching over 9 bases. The V gene end was trimmed by 9 bases and the J gene end by 10 bases; junction bases not matched to a gene: 16. CDR3 length: 15 residues. Germline V CDR1 and CDR2: SGHRS, YFSETQ. Here the CDR3 DNA reads TGCGCCACTGGGATCCTAGCGGGGACTCTAGAGGAGCTGTTTTTT. Protein product: CATGILAGTLEELFF.

This clone was picked up one time. The chain has TRBV21-1 and TRBJ2-1; the table's D call, TRBD2, has no DNA check behind it. TRBV21-1 is marked as a pseudogene. The CDR3 consists of 16 residues. The CDR3 loop reads CASSTTSGRGRDEQFF. The DNA for the CDR3 is TGTGCCAGCAGCACGACTAGCGGGAGGGGGCGGGATGAGCAGTTCTTC.

On this clone: At one boundary the junction diverges from the germline segment, which might be a read error. The rearrangement uses TRBV7-3 and TRBJ2-1; D is perhaps TRBD1 or TRBD2 (5 bases each). This CDR3 is built from 12 residues. Germline lookup yields CDR1 SGHTA and CDR2 FQGTGA. In nucleotides, the CDR3 is TGTGCCAGCAGTTTAACCGGGACTGAGCAGTTCTTC. This translates into CASSLTGTEQFF.

This clone was seen just once. The chain couples TRBV7-9 to TRBJ2-1, with 7 bases lining up with TRBD1. V lost 5 bases and J lost 1; bases outside the gene matches: 2. CDR1 is SEHNR and CDR2 is FQNEAQ in the germline V gene (reference sequence). This CDR3 contains 14 residues. Here the CDR3 DNA reads TGTGCCAGCAGCGGGGACAGTTCCTACAATGAGCAGTTCTTC. It specifies CASSGDSSYNEQFF.

The chain is built from TRBV28 and TRBJ1-1, with 7 bases matching TRBD1. Germline CDR1 reads MDHEN; CDR2 reads SYDVKM. Trimming removed 5 bases from V and 6 bases from J; junction bases left unmatched: 3. The CDR3 extends over 12 amino acids. CDR3 sequence (DNA): TGTGCCAGCAGTCCCGGGACAGCTGAAGCTTTCTTT. Translating gives CASSPGTAEAFF.

The rearrangement joins TRBV6-6 to TRBJ2-3; D gene ambiguous. There are 12 residues in the CDR3. Germline V gene sequence: CDR1 MNHNY, CDR2 SVGAGI (reference sequence). V lost 3 bases, J lost 6 bases, and 7 bases lay in between. In nucleotides, the CDR3 is TGTGCCAGCAGTTATGGCATGGATACGCAGTATTTT. It is translated as CASSYGMDTQYF.

The chain combines TRBV7-3 with TRBJ2-1; unclear D gene. Germline CDR1 and CDR2: SGHTA and FQGTGA. The V and J ends lost 5 bases and 8 bases respectively, with 16 bases between them. This CDR3 comprises 14 residues. The CDR3 region is CASSPDSRPDEQFF. The DNA of the CDR3 is TGTGCCAGCAGCCCTGACTCCCGGCCGGATGAGCAGTTCTTC.

This chain uses TRBV13 with TRBJ2-3; 9 positions match TRBD2. Per the germline V gene, CDR1 is PRHDT and CDR2 is FYEKMQ (reference sequence). This CDR3 comprises 15 residues. Trimming at V came to 5 bases and at J to 6 bases, leaving 9 bases not matched to a gene. The CDR3 nucleotides are TGTGCCAGCAGCCCCCCGGGACTAGCAGAGGATACGCAGTATTTT. This gives the protein CASSPPGLAEDTQYF.

This sequence joins TRBV9 and TRBJ1-1; 7 positions agree with TRBD1. Germline V gene sequence: CDR1 SGDLS, CDR2 YYNGEE. The CDR3 extends over 18 amino acids. V was clipped by 3 bases and J by 5 bases; unmatched bases: 19. The CDR3 protein is CASSEWIGTDPSGTEAFF. The CDR3 nucleotides read TGTGCCAGCAGCGAATGGATCGGGACAGATCCTTCCGGGACTGAAGCTTTCTTT. Full variable domain (rest looked up from reference TRBV9 and TRBJ1-1): DSGVTQTPKHLITATGQRVTLRCSPRSGDLSVYWYQQSLDQGLQFLIQYYNGEERAKGNILERFSAQQFPDLHSELNLSSLELGDSALYFCASSEWIGTDPSGTEAFFGQGTRLTVV.

V gene TRBV7-9 combines with J gene TRBJ2-1, with D maybe TRBD1 (7 bases). This CDR3 region has 16 residues. In germline, CDR1 is SEHNR, CDR2 FQNEAQ (reference sequence). V shed 5 bases and J shed 0 bases, with 14 bases lying between them. CDR3 sequence (DNA): TGTGCCAGCAGCCGCGGGACAGACCGCTCCTACAATGAGCAGTTCTTC. It translates to CASSRGTDRSYNEQFF.

CDR3 protein: CASSDQMGEAFF. The DNA of the CDR3 is TGTGCCAGCAGTGATCAAATGGGTGAAGCTTTCTTT. The chain links TRBV25-1 to TRBJ1-1; D uncertain. The CDR3 consists of 12 residues. Germline CDR1 reads MGHDK; CDR2 reads SYGVNS. Trimming pared 3 bases from V and 7 bases from J, leaving 9 bases between.

CDR3 in amino acids: CASSLDGRGADTQYF. The CDR3 DNA reads TGTGCCAGCAGCTTAGACGGGAGGGGGGCAGATACGCAGTATTTT. The chain uses TRBV7-3 and TRBJ2-3; TRBD2 matches 8 bases. This CDR3 spans 15 amino acids. V trimming: 2 bases; J trimming: 4 bases; junction bases outside the gene matches: 5. Germline V CDR1 and CDR2: SGHTA, FQGTGA.

The chain couples TRBV30 to TRBJ1-2; weak D call: TRBD1 (6 bases). The length of the CDR3 is 14 residues. V was cut by 0 bases and J by 6 bases, with 14 bases left in between. Germline CDR1 GTSNPN, CDR2 SVGIG (reference sequence). CDR3 amino acids: CAWSVLSGADGYTF. Written as DNA, the CDR3 is TGTGCCTGGAGTGTACTCTCAGGGGCAGATGGCTACACCTTC.

This rearrangement joins TRBV11-2 to TRBJ2-1; possible D gene TRBD2, 6 bases. Germline loops: CDR1 SGHAT, CDR2 FQNNGV. V was clipped by 2 bases and J by 3 bases, with 11 bases between them. CDR3 length equals 15 residues. The CDR3: CASSLLTSFYNEQFF. The CDR3 DNA reads TGTGCCAGCAGCTTACTTACTAGCTTCTACAATGAGCAGTTCTTC.

This clone has more than one count but fewer than ten. Other nucleotide sequences in the sample specify the same CDR3. The chain recombines TRBV10-2 with TRBJ1-2; D may be TRBD1 (6 bases). V lost 3 bases and J lost 7, with 6 bases in between. There are 11 residues in the CDR3. The germline V gene has CDR1 WSHSY and CDR2 SAAADI. CDR3 in amino acids: CASSDRGGYTF. The DNA for the CDR3 is TGCGCCAGCAGTGACAGGGGTGGCTACACCTTC.

This clone is classed as large. The rearrangement links TRBV9 to TRBJ1-1; D remains ambiguous. Trimming removed 0 bases from V and 5 bases from J, with 11 bases in between. Germline V gene sequence: CDR1 SGDLS, CDR2 YYNGEE. The CDR3 runs to 14 residues. The CDR3 bases are TGTGCCAGCAGCGTAGAGGGCTCGGGGACTGAAGCTTTCTTT. This translates into CASSVEGSGTEAFF.

The CDR3 DNA is TGTGCCAGCAGCTGGCCAATGGAGGGGGAGGGTGACGAGCAGTACTTC. Its translation is CASSWPMEGEGDEQYF. The J gene is TRBJ2-7, the V gene TRBV7-9, with D tentatively TRBD2 (7 bases). Germline lookup yields CDR1 SEHNR and CDR2 FQNEAQ (reference sequence). CDR3 length equals 16 residues. Trimming removed 4 bases from V and 5 bases from J, with 21 bases in between.